The present T cell receptor beta chain was sequenced within a study of identical twins (dated by TCRdb to 2016 to 2017). Turning to the overall study: To test whether fetal clonotypes persist, the study used deep sequencing on TCR alpha and beta repertoires from monozygotic twins, unrelated adults of various ages, and cord blood. Replicate twin experiments were performed at different times using different library preparation protocols to rule out contamination.

Library prep was done by 5' RACE. The reads were generated on an Illumina HiSeq 2000. A universal primer binding site was introduced by template switching, and a unique molecular identifier was present in the final cDNA, enabling accurate counting of TCR cDNA molecules. Specific primers in the conserved constant-segment region were used to synthesize first-strand cDNA for the TCR alpha and beta chains. Each cDNA library was double barcoded, with a SMART-Mk sample barcode plus Illumina barcodes, to control for contamination. TruSeq adapter sequences along with Illumina sample barcodes were introduced in two successive PCR steps. The TCR alpha and beta cDNA libraries were sequenced on the Illumina HiSeq platform using custom primers. Concerning the study's data processing: MiGEC processed the raw reads to extract unique molecular identifiers, while MiXCR was used to determine the CDR3 positions. For each individual, recombination models were inferred using an EM algorithm with the repgenHMM and IGoR tools. Shared clonotype analysis was performed with the tcR package in R, normalizing sharing by the product of cloneset sizes. To study raw recombination without the effects of thymic and clonal selection, out-of-frame nonproductive sequences were analyzed. TCRdb cleaned the public reads at Q25 with fastp, built clones with MiXCR and kept in-frame beta chains. Every entry covers one CDR3 protein and lists the most common genes and DNA from its rows. TCRdb, not the authors, supplied the V and J calls. A total of about 280,000 distinct CDR3 sequences appear in this sample, under 9% of them only once. The ten largest make up about 2.1% of the sample.

A few counts support this clonotype. Its specific antigen is unknown. No qualities accompany the bases; no much larger clone lies one base away. Only healthy Caucasian donors were included. Three pairs of female monozygotic twins, all aged 18 to 29 years, were included in the twin cohort. Using Miltenyi CD45RO+ enrichment and human naive T-cell isolation kits, memory (CD45RO+) and naive T cells were isolated from PBMC. The germline V gene (reference sequence) supplies CDR1 DFQATT and CDR2 SNEGSKA. Inclusive of the bounding cysteine and phenylalanine, the CDR3 is 17 residues long. The sequence is cut down to CDR3 DNA, 51 bases in frame from base 1. The germline V end is reduced by 1 base and the J end by 0 bases; junction bases left unmatched: 9. General findings and caveats noted by the study authors: Zero-insertion analyses could be partly confounded by invariant T cells such as MAIT and iNKT, although diverse VJ usage argued against such confounding for most clonotypes. Compared with coincidental sharing between unrelated individuals, an excess of low generation-probability sequences was observed among out-of-frame TCR alpha sequences shared between twins. Because the same donors could not be followed over many years, the conclusions relied on cross-sectional statistical analysis. Excess twin sharing in beta out-of-frame sequences was weaker because fewer shared sequences lowered the signal-to-noise ratio. Fewer insertions were carried by abundant cord blood beta clonotypes; a weaker similar trend was observed in young adult naive repertoires, while no such trend was observed in memory repertoires. In monozygotic twins, recombination models systematically underestimated out-of-frame TCR alpha sharing, but the models matched the sharing seen between unrelated individuals.

The data were also submitted as part of a second study, on yellow fever vaccine responses in identical twins. According to the second study: The authors reported that the T cell response to vaccination in identical twins appeared partly convergent and partly personalized. Focusing on identical twins, the study followed the T cell clones that responded to the vaccine, and did so with precision.

This TCR came from a woman aged 18-35 years in good health. In this chain, TRBV20-1 is recombined with TRBJ1-1, with 9 central nucleotides matching TRBD1. Sequencing was carried out using memory (CD45RO+) T cells sorted from blood. The cell subset or site label for this specimen denotes: CD45RO+ enriched T cells. The CDR3: CSARATGGPYMNTEAFF. The DNA sequence follows: TGCAGTGCTAGAGCTACAGGGGGCCCATACATGAACACTGAAGCTTTCTTT.